A single sample is the source of the 21 T cell receptor beta chains below, sequenced in a study of T cells in Graves' hyperthyroidism and ophthalmopathy. TCR beta CDR3 regions were amplified from RNA transcripts. The HTBI set primed first-round TCR CDR3 RT-PCR. TCRdb itself ran the multiplex PCR reads through MiXCR, one entry per CDR3 protein. Among a few hundred thousand distinct CDR3 sequences, 15% to 19% were seen once, and the ten largest hold approximately 7.5%. The material sequenced was blood. The origin of the receptors is a woman aged 18-29 years with Graves' hyperthyroidism.

This clonotype was counted ten times or more. The CDR3 bases are TGCGCCAGCAGCTTGACAGGTGGGAGGGACGGCGATGAGCAGTTCTTC. Amino acid sequence: CASSLTGGRDGDEQFF. V gene TRBV5-1 combines with J gene TRBJ2-1; 7 positions agree with TRBD2. V trimming: 1 base; J trimming: 8 bases; junction bases outside the gene matches: 12. Germline CDR1 and CDR2: SGHRS and YFSETQ. The CDR3 is made up of 16 amino acids.

The V and J genes are TRBV9 and TRBJ2-5; D is undetermined. Trimming left V 3 bases short and J 0 bases short, with 12 bases between. The CDR3 length is 15 residues. Germline CDR1 reads SGDLS; CDR2 reads YYNGEE. This CDR3 is CASSADTLYQETQYF. The CDR3 bases are TGTGCCAGCAGCGCTGACACTCTGTACCAAGAGACCCAGTACTTC.

This clonotype has at least ten counts. The rearrangement joins TRBV5-1 to TRBJ1-6; 7 positions match TRBD1. The CDR3 runs 15 residues. The V segment lost 4 bases and the J segment 8 bases; nucleotides outside the gene matches: 9. The germline CDR1 and CDR2 sequences are SGHRS and YFSETQ. The CDR3 nucleotides are TGCGCCAGCAGCCCGACCGGGACAGAAGATTCACCCCTCCACTTT. Its translation: CASSPTGTEDSPLHF.

In this sample, this clonotype turned up many times. The chain's CDR3 is CASSQGDRAGYTF. The CDR3 DNA follows: TGTGCCAGCAGCCAAGGCGACAGGGCTGGCTACACCTTC. This chain connects TRBV3-1 to TRBJ1-2, with 7 bases aligning to TRBD1. J gave up 7 bases and V 1 base, and 3 bases lay outside the gene matches. Germline CDR1 LGHDT, CDR2 YNNKEL (reference sequence). CDR3 size: 13 residues.

This clonotype has just a few counts. Compared with germline, one end of the junction differs, possibly owing to a read error. The V and J genes are TRBV29-1 and TRBJ2-7, with TRBD1 identical over 8 bases. Per germline, CDR1 SQVTM and CDR2 ANQGSEA. The CDR3 contains 16 residues. Here the CDR3 DNA reads TGCAGCGTTGAACCCTTCGACAGGGGCCAGGCCTACGAGCAGTGCTTC. Amino acid sequence: CSVEPFDRGQAYEQCF.

This clonotype was detected ten times or more. The genes are TRBV20-1 and TRBJ1-1; a weak D match, TRBD1 (6 bases). With 5 bases removed from V and 1 base from J, the gap between germline ends came to 14 bases. CDR1 is DFQATT and CDR2 is SNEGSKA in the germline V gene (reference sequence). CDR3 length: 14 amino acids. The CDR3 is CSASMGAKNTEAFF. CDR3 bases: TGCAGTGCTTCGATGGGGGCGAAGAACACTGAAGCTTTCTTT.

This clonotype was seen ten or more times. The chain has TRBV6-5 and TRBJ2-1; D is possibly TRBD1 (8 bases). Germline V gene data show CDR1 as MNHEY and CDR2 as SVGAGI. CDR3 length: 15 amino acids. V was shortened by 5 bases and J by 2 bases, with 13 bases between the two germline ends. The CDR3 sequence: CASSHRGGTYNEQFF. The CDR3 DNA is TGTGCCAGCAGTCACAGGGGGGGCACCTACAATGAGCAGTTCTTC.

The gene calls are TRBV6-2 or TRBV6-3 and TRBJ2-1; D is unresolved. Germline V gene sequence: CDR1 MNHEY, CDR2 SVGEGT. Trimming cost V 6 bases and J 2 bases, with 20 bases left between them. This CDR3 is 17 amino acids long. The CDR3 is CASRTGLTVGPYNEQFF. The CDR3 DNA reads as TGTGCCAGCAGGACGGGCTTGACGGTGGGCCCCTACAATGAGCAGTTCTTC.

The chain couples TRBV6-5 to TRBJ1-2; D is uncertain. The CDR3 covers 17 residues. Germline V gene lookup returns CDR1 MNHEY and CDR2 SVGAGI. Trimming stripped 2 bases from V and 0 bases from J, with 16 bases between. Here the CDR3 DNA reads TGTGCCAGCAGTTACCCCTCGGACGGAAGATCTAACTATGGCTACACCTTC. Protein: CASSYPSDGRSNYGYTF.

The V call is TRBV4-1, the J call TRBJ2-5; weak D call: TRBD2 (5 bases). Germline lookup yields CDR1 MGHRA and CDR2 YSYEKL. There are 14 residues in the CDR3. Trimming removed 4 bases from V and 5 bases from J, with 14 bases in between. The chain's CDR3 is CASSRPGVKETQYF. CDR3 nucleotide sequence: TGCGCCAGCAGCCGACCCGGGGTGAAGGAGACCCAGTACTTC.

This clonotype showed up just a few times. The V gene is TRBV20-1, the J gene TRBJ2-1; D may be TRBD1 (7 bases). The CDR3 length is 14 residues. Trimming stripped 4 bases from V and 4 bases from J, with 14 bases between. Germline assignment: CDR1 DFQATT and CDR2 SNEGSKA (reference sequence). The CDR3 here is CSAKEGAQYNEQFF. The CDR3 bases are TGCAGTGCTAAGGAGGGGGCCCAATACAATGAGCAGTTCTTC.

This clonotype has at least ten counts. The rearrangement joins TRBV7-2 to TRBJ2-7; 9 positions agree with TRBD2. From germline, CDR1 is SGHTA and CDR2 FQGNSA. The junction had 8 bases not matched to a gene; V was cut back by 5 bases and J by 3 bases. CDR3 length equals 15 residues. The CDR3 sequence: CASSPFVAGVYEQYF. The CDR3 DNA follows: TGTGCCAGCAGCCCATTTGTAGCGGGGGTCTACGAGCAGTACTTC.

This clonotype has at least ten counts. This chain uses TRBV10-3 with TRBJ2-7; D not resolved. The CDR3 is 16 amino acids. Germline CDR1 ENHRY, CDR2 SYGVKD. V was trimmed by 10 bases and J by 5 bases, leaving 27 bases between them. The CDR3 protein is CATRKVGPRRRHEQYF. Here the CDR3 DNA reads TGTGCCACCCGAAAGGTCGGCCCTCGACGGCGCCACGAGCAGTACTTC.

This clonotype was found once. A read error may be the cause here, since a much bigger clone is one base away. This rearrangement joins TRBV12-3 or TRBV12-4 to TRBJ1-4; 12 bases are a match to TRBD1. The length of the CDR3 is 18 residues. CDR3 DNA sequence: TGTGCCAGCAGTTTCGGGACAGGGGGCCAGACAACTAGTGAAAAACTGTTTTTT. Amino acid sequence: CASSFGTGGQTTSEKLFF.

In this sample, this clonotype turned up many times. The chain joins TRBV5-5 to TRBJ2-7; possibly TRBD2 for D (5 bases). The CDR3 is 15 amino acids. Per the germline V gene, CDR1 is SGHKS and CDR2 is YYEKEE (reference sequence). V lost 2 bases to trimming and J lost 0 bases, with 12 bases between them. CDR3 in amino acids: CASSLLDGISYEQYF. CDR3 in DNA: TGTGCCAGCAGCTTACTGGACGGGATCTCCTACGAGCAGTACTTC.

This clonotype has more than one count but fewer than ten. This chain's CDR3 is CSATGGLASTYEQYF. The CDR3 DNA is TGCAGCGCGACCGGTGGACTAGCGTCTACCTACGAGCAGTACTTC. The genes are TRBV29-1 and TRBJ2-7, with TRBD2 identical over 9 bases. CDR1 and CDR2 (germline): SQVTM, ANQGSEA. The CDR3 is made up of 15 amino acids. The trim removed 7 bases at V and 2 bases at J, leaving 12 bases unmatched.

This clonotype was seen at least ten times. The V gene is TRBV28, the J gene TRBJ1-5; D call uncertain. CDR3 length: 13 amino acids. V lost 8 bases and J lost 0, with 8 bases in between. In germline, CDR1 is MDHEN, CDR2 SYDVKM. The CDR3 loop is CASVFDSNQPQHF. The DNA for the CDR3 is TGTGCCAGCGTGTTCGATAGCAATCAGCCCCAGCATTTT.

The rearrangement joins TRBV7-9 to TRBJ2-2; the D gene is possibly TRBD1 (6 bases). The CDR3 sequence is 14 residues long. V was pared by 3 bases and J by 4 bases, with 9 bases between. Germline V lookup: CDR1 SEHNR, CDR2 FQNEAQ (reference sequence). CDR3 in DNA: TGTGCCAGCAGCTTGGGGGCCTTCACCGGGGAGCTGTTTTTT. Protein: CASSLGAFTGELFF.

The CDR3 region is CASSQGRVLQFF. CDR3 DNA sequence: TGTGCCAGCAGCCAGGGACGGGTCTTGCAGTTCTTC. The chain carries TRBV14 and TRBJ2-1, with D perhaps given as TRBD1 or TRBD2 (5 bases each). Per the germline V gene, CDR1 is SGHDN and CDR2 is FVKESK. Trimming left V 3 bases short and J 12 bases short, with 12 bases between. There are 12 residues in the CDR3.

The chain is built from TRBV12-3 or TRBV12-4 and TRBJ1-2; 9 bases map to TRBD1. The trim removed 7 bases at V and 3 bases at J, leaving 12 bases unmatched. The CDR3 covers 16 residues. The CDR3 bases are TGTGCCAGCACCCCGGGACAGGGCAGCACCTACTATGGCTACACCTTC. The encoded protein is CASTPGQGSTYYGYTF.

This clonotype was counted ten times or more. The J gene is TRBJ2-1, the V gene TRBV2; no definite D call. V lost 5 bases, J lost 5 bases, and 10 bases lay in between. Germline V gene sequence: CDR1 SNHLY, CDR2 FYNNEI. This CDR3 has 13 residues. CDR3 amino acids: CASSMDGDNEQFF. CDR3 DNA: TGTGCCAGCAGTATGGACGGCGACAATGAGCAGTTCTTC.